The source of this TCR beta chain is a study of blood T cell repertoires in COVID-19. Produced via immunoSEQ multiplex PCR; TCRdb's table is partial and in-frame only. This table has around 100,000 clones, 75% to 90% appearing once. The CDR3 covers 16 residues. The germline gives CDR1 SGHRS, CDR2 YFSETQ. With V trimmed by 1 base and J by 2 bases, 6 bases remained unmatched. The chain combines TRBV5-1 with TRBJ2-1; 7 nucleotides agree with TRBD1. This TCR came from a woman between 45 and 60 years old with COVID-19, enrolled during active disease. Input material: peripheral blood. Here the CDR3 reads CASSLLSTGTYNEQFF. The DNA of the CDR3 is TGCGCCAGCAGCTTGCTCTCGACAGGGACCTACAATGAGCAGTTCTTC.